This T cell receptor beta chain was sequenced in a study of blood T cell repertoires in COVID-19. Study-wide background: Donors in the United States, Italy and Spain gave samples during acute or convalescent COVID-19. Sample material is recorded as cDNA or gDNA derived from T cells, B-cell-depleted T cells, or PBMCs.

Germline V gene data show CDR1 as SEHNR and CDR2 as FQNEAQ (reference sequence). Trimming took 4 bases from V and 0 from J; bases not matched to a gene: 5. The CDR3 extends over 17 amino acids. Assay used: immunoSEQ multiplex PCR; TCRdb lists only in-frame clones, some missing. This table holds about 190,000 clones, 80% to 90% found once. The source of this sequence is a young man with active or convalescent COVID-19. The sequencing sample was made of peripheral blood. The chain recombines TRBV7-9 with TRBJ2-1, with 11 bases matching TRBD1. DNA of the CDR3: TGTGCCAGCAGCTCGGGACAGGGGGTGAGCTCCTACAATGAGCAGTTCTTC. Amino acid sequence: CASSSGQGVSSYNEQFF. The variable domain in full, with the rest retrieved from reference TRBV7-9 and TRBJ2-1, is DTGVSQNPRHKITKRGQNVTFRCDPISEHNRLYWYRQTLGQGPEFLTYFQNEAQLEKSRLLSDRFSAERPKGSFSTLEIQRTEQGDSAMYLCASSSGQGVSSYNEQFFGPGTRLTVL.